The 31 T cell receptor beta chains in this list originate from one sample, sequenced in a study of T cells in Graves' hyperthyroidism and ophthalmopathy. The TCR beta CDR3 regions underwent amplification using RNA transcripts as the source. Using the HTBI primer set, a first-round RT-PCR was run on the TCR CDR3. TCRdb reanalysed the multiplex PCR reads using MiXCR and keeps one entry per CDR3 protein. Altogether approximately 700,000 distinct CDR3 sequences are present, roughly 46% being singletons, with the ten largest covering 7% to 7.5%. Sequencing was done on a sample of peripheral blood or thyroid tissue (not recorded which). All receptors come from an adult man with Graves' disease, either hyperthyroidism or ophthalmopathy (not recorded which).

The V gene is TRBV7-9, the J gene TRBJ1-1; the D is unclear. V dropped 2 bases and J dropped 3 bases, with 10 bases sitting between them. The CDR3 is 14 residues long. Looked up from germline, CDR1 is SEHNR and CDR2 is FQNEAQ (reference sequence). The CDR3 DNA is TGTGCCAGCAGCTTAATGAGAATATACACTGAAGCTTTCTTT. Protein: CASSLMRIYTEAFF.

This clonotype came up many times. This chain uses TRBV7-9 with TRBJ1-5, with 7 bases matching TRBD1. The CDR3 is 14 amino acids. V shed 5 bases and J 6 bases; nucleotides not matched to a gene: 7. Per the germline V gene, CDR1 is SEHNR and CDR2 is FQNEAQ (reference sequence). This CDR3 is CASSRGQLGQPQHF. In DNA form, the CDR3 reads TGTGCCAGCAGCAGGGGACAGCTTGGTCAGCCCCAGCATTTT.

Remarks on this clonotype: A much larger clone differs from this one at a single base, so this may be a read error. The chain carries TRBV29-1 and TRBJ2-7; 7 bases fit TRBD1. Germline loops: CDR1 SQVTM, CDR2 ANQGSEA. This CDR3 is built from 12 residues. V shed 7 bases and J 5 bases; nucleotides not matched to a gene: 8. CDR3 sequence: CSADRTLDEQYF. The CDR3 DNA sequence: TGCAGCGCGGACAGGACACTGGACGAGCAGTACTTC.

This rearrangement joins TRBV14 to TRBJ1-2; tentative D call: TRBD1 (5 bases). Germline CDR1 SGHDN, CDR2 FVKESK. The CDR3 is 15 residues long. V lost 4 bases, J lost 0 bases, and 12 bases lay in between. The CDR3, as DNA: TGTGCCAGCAGCCGGACACTAACCCCTAACTATGGCTACACCTTC. This gives the protein CASSRTLTPNYGYTF.

The CDR3 loop is CASSWGQGGTSEKLFF. DNA for the CDR3: TGTGCCAGTAGCTGGGGACAGGGCGGAACGAGTGAAAAACTGTTTTTT. The gene calls are TRBV19 and TRBJ1-4, with 9 bases that match TRBD1. Germline CDR1 is LNHDA and CDR2 is SQIVND (reference sequence). The V and J ends lost 6 bases and 7 bases, in that order; junction bases with no gene match: 12. The CDR3 loop spans 16 amino acids.

In this sample, this clonotype turned up a few times. This chain joins TRBV10-3 and TRBJ2-7, with 7 bases matching TRBD2. CDR1 is ENHRY, CDR2 SYGVKD, per germline. The CDR3 is 13 amino acids. V was pared by 9 bases and J by 3 bases, with 8 bases of the junction left unmatched. CDR3 region: CAMSGGSNYEQYF. In DNA form, the CDR3 reads TGTGCCATGTCCGGCGGGAGTAACTACGAGCAGTACTTC.

This clonotype has more than one count but fewer than ten. The chain couples TRBV7-3 to TRBJ1-4, with 8 nucleotides matching TRBD1. From germline, CDR1 is SGHTA and CDR2 FQGTGA. The CDR3 runs to 16 residues. V lost 5 bases to trimming and J lost 2 bases; unmatched junction nucleotides: 7. The CDR3 loop reads CASSRPGQGTNEKLFF. In DNA, the CDR3 is TGTGCCAGCAGCCGCCCTGGACAGGGCACTAATGAAAAACTGTTTTTT.

This clonotype was detected only a few times. The J gene is TRBJ2-7, the V gene TRBV20-1; D is possibly TRBD1 (5 bases). The CDR3 has 14 amino acids. Germline V gives CDR1 DFQATT, CDR2 SNEGSKA (reference sequence). The V end was cut by 0 bases, the J end by 2 bases, with 11 bases between. The CDR3: CSARDRVGAYEQYF. CDR3 bases: TGCAGTGCTAGAGATCGCGTAGGGGCCTACGAGCAGTACTTC.

This sequence joins TRBV12-3 or TRBV12-4 and TRBJ2-5; 10 nucleotides agree with TRBD1. V gave up 5 bases and J gave up 4 bases; unmatched junction bases: 7. The CDR3 runs to 15 residues. CDR3 sequence reads: CASSTPTGGAETQYF. The CDR3 DNA is TGTGCCAGCAGTACTCCGACAGGGGGCGCAGAGACCCAGTACTTC.

This clonotype was found many times. The chain links TRBV14 to TRBJ2-7; tentative D call: TRBD1 (6 bases). With 0 bases removed from V and 3 bases from J, the gap between germline ends came to 6 bases. CDR1 SGHDN and CDR2 FVKESK come from the germline V gene. This CDR3 region has 13 residues. In DNA form, the CDR3 reads TGTGCCAGCAGCCAAGACAGGGGCTACGAGCAGTACTTC. Translated: CASSQDRGYEQYF.

The chain couples TRBV25-1 to TRBJ2-5; 9 nucleotides line up with TRBD2. Germline values: CDR1 MGHDK, CDR2 SYGVNS. There are 21 residues in the CDR3. The V segment lost 3 bases and the J segment 5 bases; nucleotides outside the gene matches: 25. For the CDR3, the DNA is TGTGCCAGCAGTGACGTATTTGGGACTAGCCAAGATCCTTCCCGGCTGGAGACCCAGTACTTC. It specifies CASSDVFGTSQDPSRLETQYF.

The chain is built from TRBV25-1 and TRBJ1-4; D unclear. With 4 bases removed from V and 7 bases from J, the gap between germline ends came to 10 bases. CDR3 length equals 13 residues. The germline V gene encodes CDR1 MGHDK and CDR2 SYGVNS. The chain's CDR3 is CASSARDPEKLFF. The CDR3 DNA reads TGTGCCAGCAGTGCTAGAGATCCTGAAAAACTGTTTTTT.

Comment on this clonotype: A read error may explain this, as a much larger clone is one base away. The rearrangement uses TRBV7-8 and TRBJ1-6; 10 bases agree with TRBD1. With V trimmed by 3 bases and J by 13 bases, 3 bases remained unmatched. Germline lookup yields CDR1 SGHVS and CDR2 FQNEAQ. The CDR3 contains 13 residues. The CDR3 loop reads CASSLGTGDPLHF. Here the CDR3 DNA reads TGTGCCAGCAGCTTGGGGACAGGGGATCCCCTCCACTTT.

In this sample, this clonotype turned up a few times. This chain links TRBV20-1 with TRBJ1-6; D is undetermined. Germline CDR1 reads DFQATT; CDR2 reads SNEGSKA (reference sequence). CDR3 length: 16 residues. With 0 bases removed from V and 3 bases from J, the gap between germline ends came to 12 bases. The CDR3 loop reads CSARERNLRYNSPLHF. In DNA form, the CDR3 reads TGCAGTGCTAGAGAAAGGAATTTACGCTATAATTCACCCCTCCACTTT.

This clonotype was detected only once. In this CDR3 the conserved last residue, phenylalanine or tryptophan, is missing, so a read error is likely. The CDR3 is CASTLAPAVDTEAFL. The CDR3, as DNA: TGTGCCAGCACCTTGGCCCCCGCAGTGGACACTGAAGCTTTCCTT. The chain is built from TRBV11-3 and TRBJ1-1; D unclear. The CDR3 runs 15 residues. The germline V gene has CDR1 SGHNT and CDR2 YENEEA. V was pared by 7 bases and J by 3 bases, with 18 bases between.

This clonotype showed up many times. V and J are TRBV7-9 and TRBJ1-6, with 10 bases lining up with TRBD1. Germline CDR1 and CDR2: SEHNR and FQNEAQ (reference sequence). After removal of 0 bases from V and 5 bases from J, the junction contained 7 bases not matched to a gene. CDR3 length equals 18 residues. CDR3 nucleotides: TGTGCCAGCAGCTTAGCGCTTCGAGACAGGGGGCATAATTCACCCCTCCACTTT. Translation: CASSLALRDRGHNSPLHF. The full variable domain, in which reference TRBV7-9 and TRBJ1-6 provide the parts outside the CDR3, is DTGVSQNPRHKITKRGQNVTFRCDPISEHNRLYWYRQTLGQGPEFLTYFQNEAQLEKSRLLSDRFSAERPKGSFSTLEIQRTEQGDSAMYLCASSLALRDRGHNSPLHFGNGTRLTVT.

As for this clonotype: A clone one base away is much larger, so this may be a read error. The V and J genes are TRBV2 and TRBJ1-2; unclear D gene. CDR1 SNHLY and CDR2 FYNNEI come from the germline V gene. V lost 4 bases, J lost 4 bases, and 13 bases lay in between. CDR3 length: 14 amino acids. The CDR3 here is CASSVQEPIYGYTF. Here the CDR3 DNA reads TGTGCCAGCAGTGTGCAGGAACCCATCTATGGCTACACCTTC.

The rearrangement joins TRBV24-1 to TRBJ1-1; 9 bases match TRBD1. Unmatched junction bases numbered 11, after V lost 11 bases and J lost 2 bases. The CDR3 totals 15 residues. The germline V gene encodes CDR1 KGHDR and CDR2 SFDVKD. This CDR3 is CASRRDRVRNTEAFF. CDR3 sequence (DNA): TGTGCCAGTAGACGGGACAGGGTGAGAAACACTGAAGCTTTCTTT.

This rearrangement joins TRBV10-3 to TRBJ2-7; D possibly matches TRBD1 or TRBD2 (5 bases each). The J call may not be correct, given that the DNA end is closer to TRBJ2-1. From germline, CDR1 is ENHRY and CDR2 SYGVKD. This CDR3 spans 11 amino acids. The DNA for the CDR3 is TGTGCCACCCATAGAGGGGCTGAGCAGTTCTTC. Residues: CATHRGAEQFF.

V gene TRBV7-2 combines with J gene TRBJ1-6; 7 bases agree with TRBD1. Germline V lookup: CDR1 SGHTA, CDR2 FQGNSA. With V trimmed by 2 bases and J by 9 bases, 4 bases remained unmatched. The CDR3 totals 14 residues. CDR3: CASSLMTGSSPLHF. CDR3 bases: TGTGCCAGCAGCTTAATGACAGGGAGTTCACCCCTCCACTTT. Full variable domain (rest looked up from reference TRBV7-2 and TRBJ1-6): GAGVSQSPSNKVTEKGKDVELRCDPISGHTALYWYRQSLGQGLEFLIYFQGNSAPDKSGLPSDRFSAERTGGSVSTLTIQRTQQEDSAVYLCASSLMTGSSPLHFGNGTRLTVT.

There are a few counts of this clonotype. The genes are TRBV7-6 and TRBJ1-4; tentative D call: TRBD1 (6 bases). This CDR3 has 14 residues. Germline lookup yields CDR1 SGHVS and CDR2 FNYEAQ. The V gene lost 5 bases and the J gene lost 6 bases, with 13 bases spanning the gap. CDR3 nucleotides: TGTGCCAGCAGCGCTCGGACAGACCATGAAAAACTGTTTTTT. Residues: CASSARTDHEKLFF.

As for this clonotype: Since the CDR3 does not end with the conserved phenylalanine or tryptophan, this likely comes from a read error. The DNA is omitted, as the CDR3 cannot be located on it reliably, and the CDR3 follows TCRdb's listing. The chain combines TRBV29-1 with TRBJ2-5. Germline V lookup: CDR1 SQVTM, CDR2 ANQGSEA. The CDR3 has 14 residues if both end residues are counted. This CDR3 reads CSVEYSGYGYTFGS.

There are a few counts of this clonotype. This chain connects TRBV27 to TRBJ1-6, with D hard to call. V shed 2 bases and J shed 11 bases, with 7 bases lying between them. This CDR3 is 12 amino acids long. Germline V gene sequence: CDR1 MNHEY, CDR2 SMNVEV (reference sequence). CDR3 region: CASSLGGTPLHF. The CDR3 nucleotides are TGTGCCAGCAGTTTAGGCGGAACACCCCTCCACTTT.

The chain links TRBV29-1 to TRBJ1-2; TRBD1 matches at 8 bases. The germline gives CDR1 SQVTM, CDR2 ANQGSEA. CDR3 length: 13 amino acids. The V segment lost 6 bases and the J segment 6 bases; nucleotides outside the gene matches: 9. CDR3 region: CSVLAGGMDGYTF. DNA of the CDR3: TGCAGCGTCTTAGCAGGGGGCATGGATGGCTACACCTTC. The variable domain in full, completed from reference TRBV29-1 and TRBJ1-2, reads SAVISQKPSRDICQRGTSLTIQCQVDSQVTMMFWYRQQPGQSLTLIATANQGSEATYESGFVIDKFPISRPNLTFSTLTVSNMSPEDSSIYLCSVLAGGMDGYTFGSGTRLTVV.

This clonotype was observed a handful of times. The genes are TRBV12-3 or TRBV12-4 and TRBJ1-5, with 7 bases identical to TRBD1. The CDR3 sequence is 15 residues long. J gave up 1 base and V 7 bases, and 7 bases lay outside the gene matches. The CDR3 loop reads CASTSHRGSNQPQHF. The CDR3 bases are TGTGCCAGCACCTCCCACAGGGGAAGCAATCAGCCCCAGCATTTT.

This clonotype was observed at least ten times. The gene calls are TRBV2 and TRBJ1-5, with 8 bases fitting TRBD1. Germline lookup yields CDR1 SNHLY and CDR2 FYNNEI. The CDR3 runs to 15 residues. The V and J ends lost 7 bases and 6 bases, in that order; junction bases with no gene match: 11. The CDR3 loop is CASMREAGGFQPQHF. The DNA of the CDR3 is TGTGCCAGCATGCGAGAGGCAGGGGGCTTTCAGCCCCAGCATTTT.

This clonotype was counted ten times or more. The genes are TRBV6-5 and TRBJ1-2, with no clear D. CDR3 size: 15 residues. The V gene's germline CDR1 is MNHEY and CDR2 SVGAGI. Trimming took 1 base from V and 0 from J, leaving 9 bases between them. CDR3 in DNA: TGTGCCAGCAGTTACTTTCCCAAGGCTAACTATGGCTACACCTTC. Its translation: CASSYFPKANYGYTF.

The chain recombines TRBV7-9 with TRBJ1-5, with 10 bases identical to TRBD1. Germline CDR1 is SEHNR and CDR2 is FQNEAQ (reference sequence). The CDR3 sequence is 14 residues long. V lost 5 bases to trimming and J lost 6 bases; unmatched junction nucleotides: 4. This CDR3 is CASSPGQGTQPQHF. The CDR3, as DNA: TGTGCCAGCAGCCCGGGACAGGGGACTCAGCCCCAGCATTTT.

This clonotype was seen at least ten times. A much more abundant neighbour one base away suggests this may be a read error. The chain combines TRBV29-1 with TRBJ1-2; D may be TRBD1 (5 bases). CDR1 is SQVTM and CDR2 is ANQGSEA in the germline V gene. The ends were cut back, 0 bases at V and 7 bases at J, with 9 bases in the middle. CDR3 length: 12 residues. The CDR3 region has the DNA TGCAGCGTTGAAGATCATGGGGGTGGCTACACCTTC. Translation: CSVEDHGGGYTF.

The genes are TRBV6-5 and TRBJ1-2; 8 bases fit TRBD1. The CDR3 loop spans 15 amino acids. The germline gives CDR1 MNHEY, CDR2 SVGAGI. J gave up 2 bases and V 6 bases, and 8 bases lay outside the gene matches. The CDR3 sequence is CASRHTGGKNYGYTF. DNA for the CDR3: TGTGCCAGCAGGCACACAGGGGGAAAGAACTATGGCTACACCTTC.

Here the CDR3 DNA reads TGTGCCAGCAGCTTAGTTGGTGGACCCATGAACACTGAAGCTTTCTTT. Protein: CASSLVGGPMNTEAFF. This chain joins TRBV7-2 and TRBJ1-1; D unclear. The CDR3 covers 16 residues. V lost 1 base to trimming and J lost 0 bases, with 12 bases between them. Germline-derived CDR1 and CDR2 are SGHTA and FQGNSA.